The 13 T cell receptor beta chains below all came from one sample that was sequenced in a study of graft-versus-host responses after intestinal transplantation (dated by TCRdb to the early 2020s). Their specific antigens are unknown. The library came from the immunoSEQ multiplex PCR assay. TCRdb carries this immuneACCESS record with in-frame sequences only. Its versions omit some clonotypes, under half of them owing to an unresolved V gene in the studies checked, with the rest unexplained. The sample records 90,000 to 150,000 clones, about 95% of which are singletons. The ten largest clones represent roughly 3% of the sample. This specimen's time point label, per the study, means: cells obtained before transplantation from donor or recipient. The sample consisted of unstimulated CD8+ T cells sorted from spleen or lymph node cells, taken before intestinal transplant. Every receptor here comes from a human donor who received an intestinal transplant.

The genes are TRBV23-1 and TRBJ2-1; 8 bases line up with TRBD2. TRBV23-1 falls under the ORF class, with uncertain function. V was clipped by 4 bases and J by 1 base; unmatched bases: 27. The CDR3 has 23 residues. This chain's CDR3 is CASSLQGKVHSVGGRRSYNEQFF. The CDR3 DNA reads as TGCGCCAGCAGTCTTCAGGGTAAGGTACACTCCGTCGGCGGGAGGAGGTCCTACAATGAGCAGTTCTTC.

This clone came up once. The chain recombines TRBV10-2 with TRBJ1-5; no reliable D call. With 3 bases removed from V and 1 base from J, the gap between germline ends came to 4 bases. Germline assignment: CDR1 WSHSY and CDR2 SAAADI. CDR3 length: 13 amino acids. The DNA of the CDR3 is TGCGCCAGCAGTGATGTGAGCAATCAGCCCCAGCATTTT. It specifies CASSDVSNQPQHF.

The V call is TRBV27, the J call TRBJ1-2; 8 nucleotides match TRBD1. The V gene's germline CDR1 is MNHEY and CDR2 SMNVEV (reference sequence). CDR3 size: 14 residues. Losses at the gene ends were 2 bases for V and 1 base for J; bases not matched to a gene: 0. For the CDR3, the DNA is TGTGCCAGCAGTTTAACAGGGGGTAACTATGGCTACACCTTC. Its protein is CASSLTGGNYGYTF.

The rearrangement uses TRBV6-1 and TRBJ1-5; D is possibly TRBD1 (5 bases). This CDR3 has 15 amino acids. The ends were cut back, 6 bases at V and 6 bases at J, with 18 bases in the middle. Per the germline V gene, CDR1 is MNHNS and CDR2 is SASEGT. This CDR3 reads CASRRGTLGFQPQHF. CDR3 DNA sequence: TGTGCCAGCAGGAGGGGCACCCTGGGATTTCAGCCCCAGCATTTT.

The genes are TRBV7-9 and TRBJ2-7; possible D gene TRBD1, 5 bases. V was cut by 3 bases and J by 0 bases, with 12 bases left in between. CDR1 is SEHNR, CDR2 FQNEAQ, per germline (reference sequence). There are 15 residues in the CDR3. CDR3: CASSFDDSPSYEQYF. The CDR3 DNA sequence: TGTGCCAGCAGCTTTGACGACAGCCCCTCCTACGAGCAGTACTTC.

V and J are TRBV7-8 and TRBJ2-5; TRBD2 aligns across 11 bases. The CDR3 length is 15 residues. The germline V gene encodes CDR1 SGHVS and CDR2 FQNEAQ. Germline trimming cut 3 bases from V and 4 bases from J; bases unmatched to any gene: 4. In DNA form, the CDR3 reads TGTGCCAGCAGCTTCCTAGCGGGAGGTGGAGAGACCCAGTACTTC. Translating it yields CASSFLAGGGETQYF.

CDR3: CASSPTVLNEYNEQFF. The CDR3 DNA is TGTGCCAGCAGCCCAACCGTGTTGAATGAGTACAATGAGCAGTTCTTC. The chain uses TRBV7-8 and TRBJ2-1; no firm D call. CDR3 length: 16 amino acids. The V gene lost 5 bases and the J gene lost 4 bases, with 18 bases spanning the gap. Germline V gene sequence: CDR1 SGHVS, CDR2 FQNEAQ.

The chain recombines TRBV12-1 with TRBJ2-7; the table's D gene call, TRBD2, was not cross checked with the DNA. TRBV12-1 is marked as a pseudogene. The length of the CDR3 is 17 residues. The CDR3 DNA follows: TGTGCCAGCAGCGATCGGCCCGGGGGGACTACCTCCTACGAGCAGTACTTC. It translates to CASSDRPGGTTSYEQYF.

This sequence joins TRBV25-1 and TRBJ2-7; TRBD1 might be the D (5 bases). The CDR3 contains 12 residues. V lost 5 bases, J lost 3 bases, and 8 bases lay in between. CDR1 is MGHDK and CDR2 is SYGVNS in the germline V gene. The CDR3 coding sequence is TGTGCCAGCAGTCGACAGTTCTACGAGCAGTACTTC. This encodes CASSRQFYEQYF.

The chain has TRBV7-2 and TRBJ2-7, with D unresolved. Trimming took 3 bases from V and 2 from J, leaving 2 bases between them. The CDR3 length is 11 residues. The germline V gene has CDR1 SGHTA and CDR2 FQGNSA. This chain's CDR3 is CASSFAYEQYF. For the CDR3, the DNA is TGTGCCAGCAGCTTCGCCTACGAGCAGTACTTC.

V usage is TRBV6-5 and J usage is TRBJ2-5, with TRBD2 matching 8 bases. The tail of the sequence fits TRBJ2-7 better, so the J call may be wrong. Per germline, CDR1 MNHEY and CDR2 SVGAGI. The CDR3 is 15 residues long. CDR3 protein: CASSVPGTRGYEQYF. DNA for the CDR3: TGTGCCAGCAGTGTTCCCGGGACTAGGGGCTACGAGCAGTACTTC.

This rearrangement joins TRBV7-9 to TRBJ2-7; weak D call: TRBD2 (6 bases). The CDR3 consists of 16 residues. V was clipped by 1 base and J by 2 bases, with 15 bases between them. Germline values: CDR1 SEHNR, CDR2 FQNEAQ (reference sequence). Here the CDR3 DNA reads TGTGCCAGCAGCTTAGGTCTGGGGGGAGTGGCCTACGAGCAGTACTTC. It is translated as CASSLGLGGVAYEQYF.

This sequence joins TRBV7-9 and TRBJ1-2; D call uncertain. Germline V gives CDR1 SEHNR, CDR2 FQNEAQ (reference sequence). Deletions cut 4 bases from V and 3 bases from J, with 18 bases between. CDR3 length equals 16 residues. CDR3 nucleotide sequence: TGTGCCAGCAGCTCGCCGACCACAGAGACCTACTATGGCTACACCTTC. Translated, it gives CASSSPTTETYYGYTF.